This TCR beta chain was sequenced in a study of cytomegalovirus exposure and HLA in healthy donors. Regarding this clone: Its antigen is as yet unknown.

The CDR3 runs 16 residues. Per the germline V gene, CDR1 is SNHLY and CDR2 is FYNNEI. The V segment lost 7 bases and the J segment 4 bases; nucleotides outside the gene matches: 11. Both 60 Vbeta primers and 13 Jbeta primers went into the PCR. TCRdb's table, derived via immunoSEQ multiplex PCR, lists solely in-frame clones and lacks some. The table has 120,000 or so clones, approximately 17% seen once. Study observations and caveats: A few chains linked to CMV were shown in vitro to be specific for CMV antigens. Sequencing likely produced, as an artifact, a cluster of highly shared sequence variants. Accounts indicate the classifier identified cytomegalovirus status with strong specificity and sensitivity.

Sequenced material: PBMCs. The clonotype originates from a female donor in good health and CMV-seropositive. The rearrangement links TRBV2 to TRBJ1-2, with 11 bases aligning to TRBD1. The CDR3 loop is CASTPGQGVSGYGYTF. CDR3 in DNA: TGTGCCAGCACCCCGGGACAGGGGGTATCAGGCTATGGCTACACCTTC.